Below, 32 T cell receptor beta chains from the same sample are listed, as sequenced in a study of blood T cells in healthy people across ages. Through a sample-barcoded 5' primer and a J-beta primer mix, a second PCR was run for 7 to 11 cycles. Using its own MiXCR run on the 5' RACE reads, TCRdb lists one record per CDR3 protein. Here the sample spans about 1 million distinct CDR3 sequences, under 30% being singletons. These same records also appear under a second study, on T cells of mothers and their children.

The sequenced material came from blood. Every receptor here comes from a girl aged 2 to 9 in good health.

The chain combines TRBV7-2 with TRBJ2-2; 8 bases map to TRBD2. V gave up 4 bases and J gave up 7 bases; unmatched junction bases: 5. The CDR3 extends over 14 amino acids. Germline values: CDR1 SGHTA, CDR2 FQGNSA. The CDR3 protein is CASSSGLGDGELFF. Here the CDR3 DNA reads TGTGCCAGCAGCTCGGGACTAGGTGACGGGGAGCTGTTTTTT. The full variable domain, in which reference TRBV7-2 and TRBJ2-2 provide the parts outside the CDR3, is GAGVSQSPSNKVTEKGKDVELRCDPISGHTALYWYRQSLGQGLEFLIYFQGNSAPDKSGLPSDRFSAERTGGSVSTLTIQRTQQEDSAVYLCASSSGLGDGELFFGEGSRLTVL.

The V and J genes are TRBV6-6 and TRBJ1-2; TRBD1 matches 7 bases. This CDR3 is 13 amino acids long. The junction had 7 bases not matched to a gene; V was cut back by 5 bases and J by 7 bases. The germline V gene encodes CDR1 MNHNY and CDR2 SVGAGI (reference sequence). The CDR3 coding sequence is TGTGCCAGCAGTCCCGACAGGGCGTCTGGCTACACCTTC. Translation gives CASSPDRASGYTF.

This clonotype appeared many times. The chain links TRBV4-3 to TRBJ2-1; TRBD2 agrees at 12 bases. Germline CDR1 is LGHNA and CDR2 is YSLEER. Germline trimming cut 0 bases from V and 7 bases from J; bases unmatched to any gene: 7. There are 17 residues in the CDR3. The CDR3 region has the DNA TGCGCCAGCAGCCAAGAAGGGCTAGCGGGGGGGCCGAATGAGCAGTTCTTC. This gives the protein CASSQEGLAGGPNEQFF.

The rearrangement links TRBV11-2 to TRBJ2-1; no firm D call. This CDR3 region has 14 residues. Germline CDR1 reads SGHAT; CDR2 reads FQNNGV. The V end lost 0 bases, the J end lost 1 base, and 4 bases lay between the germline ends. CDR3 DNA: TGTGCCAGCAGCTTAGAAGATTCCTACAATGAGCAGTTCTTC. As protein: CASSLEDSYNEQFF.

There are a few counts of this clonotype. The chain has TRBV9 and TRBJ1-2; the D gene is possibly TRBD1 (5 bases). CDR1 SGDLS and CDR2 YYNGEE come from the germline V gene. Trimming stripped 2 bases from V and 5 bases from J, with 13 bases between. The CDR3 has 14 amino acids. The CDR3 bases are TGTGCCAGCAGCGTGGGACTCCTATCATATGGCTACACCTTC. Amino acid sequence: CASSVGLLSYGYTF.

A few counts support this clonotype. The genes are TRBV2 and TRBJ1-1; maybe TRBD1 (5 bases). Trimming stripped 9 bases from V and 4 bases from J, with 15 bases between. The CDR3 runs 13 residues. CDR1 and CDR2 (germline): SNHLY, FYNNEI. The CDR3 nucleotides are TGTGCCAGGACAGCTCAAGGGGCCACTGAAGCTTTCTTT. Translation gives CARTAQGATEAFF.

The rearrangement links TRBV27 to TRBJ2-5, with D possibly TRBD1 on 6 matching bases. Deletions cut 5 bases from V and 6 bases from J, with 19 bases between. The V gene's germline CDR1 is MNHEY and CDR2 SMNVEV (reference sequence). This CDR3 comprises 15 residues. This CDR3 is CASSPQWGLRKTQYF. The CDR3 DNA follows: TGTGCCAGCAGTCCCCAATGGGGGCTGAGGAAGACCCAGTACTTC.

J is TRBJ2-3 and V is TRBV29-1; D might be TRBD2 (5 bases). CDR1 and CDR2 (germline): SQVTM, ANQGSEA. The length of the CDR3 is 15 residues. V lost 0 bases, J lost 4 bases, and 14 bases lay in between. The CDR3 is CSVEEGARVPDTQYF. CDR3 coding DNA: TGCAGCGTTGAAGAGGGTGCGAGGGTTCCAGATACGCAGTATTTT.

This clonotype was counted between two and nine times. V is TRBV6-1 and J is TRBJ1-6; no clear D. The CDR3 loop spans 15 amino acids. Looked up from germline, CDR1 is MNHNS and CDR2 is SASEGT. V was shortened by 0 bases and J by 10 bases, with 13 bases between the two germline ends. CDR3 nucleotide sequence: TGTGCCAGCAGTGAAGCAAGACATTATTTGTCACCCCTCCACTTT. This encodes CASSEARHYLSPLHF.

This chain uses TRBV10-3 with TRBJ1-4; D is possibly TRBD1 (5 bases). V was shortened by 11 bases and J by 10 bases, with 17 bases between the two germline ends. The CDR3 is made up of 12 amino acids. Germline assignment: CDR1 ENHRY and CDR2 SYGVKD. Written as DNA, the CDR3 is TGTGCCGTGGGACGGCCGGAGGGAAAACTGTTTTTT. The encoded protein is CAVGRPEGKLFF.

The genes are TRBV6-2 or TRBV6-3 and TRBJ2-7; D not certain. The CDR3 is 12 amino acids. The germline CDR1 and CDR2 sequences are MNHEY and SVGEGT. Trimming pared 3 bases from V and 6 bases from J, leaving 9 bases between. CDR3 bases: TGTGCCAGCAGTTATACCCCATTCGAGCAGTACTTC. This gives the protein CASSYTPFEQYF.

The chain carries TRBV24-1 and TRBJ1-2, with a weak D call TRBD1 (5 bases). This CDR3 is built from 15 residues. Looked up from germline, CDR1 is KGHDR and CDR2 is SFDVKD. Trimming took 5 bases from V and 11 from J, leaving 23 bases between them. CDR3 in DNA: TGTGCCACCAGTGGTAATGAGTTTTCCAGTTGGGGGTACACCTTC. Protein product: CATSGNEFSSWGYTF.

The rearrangement joins TRBV20-1 to TRBJ2-5, with TRBD2 identical over 9 bases. CDR1 DFQATT and CDR2 SNEGSKA come from the germline V gene (reference sequence). V shed 0 bases and J 5 bases; nucleotides not matched to a gene: 13. This CDR3 spans 17 amino acids. The chain's CDR3 is CSARDIAGAPKGETQYF. CDR3 in DNA: TGCAGTGCTAGAGATATAGCGGGGGCACCAAAAGGGGAGACCCAGTACTTC.

Here the CDR3 reads CASSLKANSPLHF. As DNA, the CDR3 is TGTGCCAGCAGTTTAAAGGCGAATTCACCCCTCCACTTT. This chain connects TRBV12-3 or TRBV12-4 to TRBJ1-6, with D unclear. CDR3 length: 13 residues. With 2 bases removed from V and 7 bases from J, the gap between germline ends came to 6 bases.

This clonotype was seen a single time. V and J are TRBV10-3 and TRBJ2-7; D may be TRBD1 or TRBD2 (5 bases each). The CDR3 is 18 amino acids. With 3 bases removed from V and 0 bases from J, the gap between germline ends came to 21 bases. Per germline, CDR1 ENHRY and CDR2 SYGVKD. The CDR3 reads CAISEVWLGTLSSYEQYF. CDR3 DNA: TGTGCCATCAGTGAAGTTTGGTTAGGGACGCTTAGCTCCTACGAGCAGTACTTC.

This clonotype appeared a few times. The rearrangement joins TRBV4-1 to TRBJ2-1, with 8 nucleotides matching TRBD1. The length of the CDR3 is 14 residues. J gave up 6 bases and V 9 bases, and 10 bases lay outside the gene matches. Germline CDR1 and CDR2: MGHRA and YSYEKL. CDR3 amino acids: CARRDRGSGNEQFF. In DNA, the CDR3 is TGCGCCAGGAGAGACAGGGGATCGGGCAATGAGCAGTTCTTC.

This clonotype was seen more than once but under ten times. This chain uses TRBV7-9 with TRBJ1-1; D call uncertain. The CDR3 has 12 residues. Per the germline V gene, CDR1 is SEHNR and CDR2 is FQNEAQ (reference sequence). Trimming took 0 bases from V and 11 from J, leaving 10 bases between them. CDR3: CASSLAEGAAFF. As DNA, the CDR3 is TGTGCCAGCAGCTTAGCGGAGGGAGCGGCTTTCTTT.

V usage is TRBV7-9 and J usage is TRBJ1-5, with TRBD1 as a possible D gene (5 bases). CDR1 is SEHNR, CDR2 FQNEAQ, per germline (reference sequence). Trimming removed 5 bases at V and 0 bases at J, with 8 bases between. The CDR3 is made up of 14 amino acids. The CDR3 sequence is CASSRQNSNQPQHF. The CDR3 bases are TGTGCCAGCAGCAGACAGAATAGCAATCAGCCCCAGCATTTT.

This clonotype was found a few times. The chain has TRBV7-9 and TRBJ2-5; TRBD2 matches 10 bases. Matching the DNA end better, TRBJ2-1 makes the J call doubtful. This CDR3 comprises 17 residues. Germline CDR1 and CDR2: SEHNR and FQNEAQ (reference sequence). CDR3 region: CASSFAGGLAAMGEQFF. The CDR3 DNA is TGTGCCAGCAGCTTCGCTGGAGGACTAGCGGCCATGGGGGAGCAGTTCTTC.

This clonotype was counted a few times. The J gene is TRBJ2-1, the V gene TRBV4-1; 7 bases align to TRBD1. The J call may not be correct, given that the DNA end is closer to TRBJ2-7. The CDR3 covers 15 residues. CDR1 is MGHRA and CDR2 is YSYEKL in the germline V gene. This CDR3 reads CASSHLGQDGYEQYF. CDR3 coding DNA: TGCGCCAGCAGCCACCTCGGACAGGACGGCTACGAGCAGTACTTC.

This clonotype showed up just a few times. V and J are TRBV20-1 and TRBJ1-2; TRBD1 is a possible D gene (5 bases). Deletions cut 7 bases from V and 8 bases from J, with 17 bases between. The germline V gene has CDR1 DFQATT and CDR2 SNEGSKA (reference sequence). The CDR3 extends over 12 amino acids. This chain's CDR3 is CSVGTLREGYTF. CDR3 DNA sequence: TGCAGTGTTGGGACTCTTCGAGAGGGCTACACCTTC.

This clonotype has more than one count but fewer than ten. The rearrangement links TRBV5-1 to TRBJ2-7; TRBD1 agrees at 8 bases. From germline, CDR1 is SGHRS and CDR2 YFSETQ. Trimming removed 4 bases from V and 2 bases from J; junction bases left unmatched: 5. This CDR3 comprises 14 residues. CDR3 DNA: TGCGCCAGCAGCCTACAGGGGGACACCTACGAGCAGTACTTC. Translation: CASSLQGDTYEQYF.

This clonotype has only a few counts. The V gene is TRBV7-9, the J gene TRBJ1-1; 8 positions match TRBD1. Germline values: CDR1 SEHNR, CDR2 FQNEAQ (reference sequence). With 3 bases clipped from V and 1 base from J, the junction kept 4 bases outside the gene matches. CDR3 length equals 15 residues. The CDR3 loop reads CASSFLTGENTEAFF. CDR3 in DNA: TGTGCCAGCAGCTTCCTGACAGGGGAGAACACTGAAGCTTTCTTT.

This clonotype was recorded a few times. Here the CDR3 DNA reads TGTGCCAGCAGCTTAGCAGCGGGAGTGAATGAGCAGTTCTTC. This codes for CASSLAAGVNEQFF. This chain links TRBV7-9 with TRBJ2-1, with TRBD2 identical over 8 bases. After removal of 0 bases from V and 7 bases from J, the junction contained 2 bases not matched to a gene. The CDR3 runs 14 residues. The V gene's germline CDR1 is SEHNR and CDR2 FQNEAQ (reference sequence).

This chain links TRBV29-1 with TRBJ1-4, with D perhaps matching TRBD1 (5 bases). The germline CDR1 and CDR2 sequences are SQVTM and ANQGSEA. Trimming took 8 bases from V and 4 from J, leaving 14 bases between them. This CDR3 spans 13 amino acids. CDR3 sequence reads: CSTSGTSNEKLFF. The CDR3, as DNA: TGCAGCACCTCCGGGACCAGTAATGAAAAACTGTTTTTT.

The CDR3 spells CASSQGVAAPYEQYF. CDR3 bases: TGCGCCAGCAGCCAAGGGGTGGCGGCCCCCTACGAGCAGTACTTC. The chain couples TRBV4-3 to TRBJ2-5; D gene uncertain. The J call could be wrong; TRBJ2-7 is a better fit for the DNA end. The CDR3 sequence is 15 residues long. From germline, CDR1 is LGHNA and CDR2 YSLEER.

This clonotype was seen a few times. The rearrangement links TRBV7-9 to TRBJ2-6, with D uncertain. The CDR3 has 12 residues. V lost 5 bases and J lost 6, with 5 bases in between. The germline gives CDR1 SEHNR, CDR2 FQNEAQ (reference sequence). The CDR3 is CASSPLANVLTF. The DNA of the CDR3 is TGTGCCAGCAGCCCGCTGGCCAACGTCCTGACTTTC. Looking up the rest from reference TRBV7-9 and TRBJ2-6 gives the full variable domain: DTGVSQNPRHKITKRGQNVTFRCDPISEHNRLYWYRQTLGQGPEFLTYFQNEAQLEKSRLLSDRFSAERPKGSFSTLEIQRTEQGDSAMYLCASSPLANVLTFGAGSRLTVL.

The chain is built from TRBV6-2 or TRBV6-3 and TRBJ1-2; D perhaps matches TRBD1 (5 bases). Trimming took 2 bases from V and 3 from J, leaving 19 bases between them. This CDR3 region has 17 residues. The V gene's germline CDR1 is MNHEY and CDR2 SVGEGT. CDR3 sequence: CASSYDALGQTDYGYTF. CDR3 nucleotide sequence: TGTGCCAGCAGTTACGACGCACTGGGGCAGACCGACTATGGCTACACCTTC.

This clonotype has just a few counts. The rearrangement uses TRBV29-1 and TRBJ1-2; the D gene is possibly TRBD1 (5 bases). The V and J ends lost 4 bases and 2 bases respectively, with 11 bases between them. The CDR3 length is 13 residues. Germline V gene data show CDR1 as SQVTM and CDR2 as ANQGSEA. The CDR3 spells CSVVRGVNYGYTF. As DNA, the CDR3 is TGCAGCGTTGTTCGGGGGGTGAACTATGGCTACACCTTC.

This clonotype was counted only a few times. The rearrangement uses TRBV28 and TRBJ1-2; unclear D gene. V was trimmed by 6 bases and J by 8 bases, leaving 16 bases between them. From germline, CDR1 is MDHEN and CDR2 SYDVKM. The CDR3 is 13 amino acids. The CDR3 DNA follows: TGTGCCAGCAGCTCCGGAGGGATGCAGGGCTACACCTTC. Protein product: CASSSGGMQGYTF.

The chain has TRBV5-5 and TRBJ2-2; 7 bases line up with TRBD1. Germline CDR1 reads SGHKS; CDR2 reads YYEKEE (reference sequence). V trimming: 4 bases; J trimming: 5 bases; junction bases outside the gene matches: 11. The CDR3 has 16 amino acids. The CDR3 DNA sequence: TGTGCCAGCAGCGGGCCGGGACAGACTGGAACCGGGGAGCTGTTTTTT. Amino acid sequence: CASSGPGQTGTGELFF. The full variable domain, with the rest looked up from reference TRBV5-5 and TRBJ2-2, is DAGVTQSPTHLIKTRGQQVTLRCSPISGHKSVSWYQQVLGQGPQFIFQYYEKEERGRGNFPDRFSARQFPNYSSELNVNALLLGDSALYLCASSGPGQTGTGELFFGEGSRLTVL.

This clonotype occurred a few times. The J gene is TRBJ2-2, the V gene TRBV7-9; 10 bases agree with TRBD2. Germline V CDR1 and CDR2: SEHNR, FQNEAQ (reference sequence). The V gene end was trimmed by 5 bases and the J gene end by 2 bases; junction bases not matched to a gene: 11. The CDR3 totals 18 residues. CDR3 residues: CASSLPLTSGDNTGELFF. Here the CDR3 DNA reads TGTGCCAGCAGCCTTCCCCTTACTAGCGGGGATAACACCGGGGAGCTGTTTTTT.